A single sample gave rise to the 9 T cell receptor beta chains below, sequenced in a study of blood T cell repertoires in COVID-19. Measured with immunoSEQ multiplex PCR; TCRdb has only the in-frame clones, and not every one. This table has some 30,000 clones, about 90% appearing once. Sequences were obtained from peripheral blood. The receptor source for this set is a human donor in a cohort sampled during active COVID-19.

The chain links TRBV4-3 to TRBJ2-1; weak D call: TRBD2 (5 bases). CDR3 size: 15 residues. CDR1 and CDR2 from the germline V gene are LGHNA and YSLEER. V lost 0 bases, J lost 0 bases, and 6 bases lay in between. CDR3 loop: CASSQDTSSYNEQFF. CDR3 in DNA: TGCGCCAGCAGCCAAGATACTAGCTCCTACAATGAGCAGTTCTTC.

This sequence joins TRBV5-6 and TRBJ2-3; 10 nucleotides line up with TRBD2. In germline, CDR1 is SGHDT, CDR2 YYEEEE. Germline trimming cut 4 bases from V and 2 bases from J; bases unmatched to any gene: 7. The CDR3 covers 16 residues. This CDR3 is CASSPGLAVITDTQYF. The CDR3 nucleotides read TGTGCCAGCAGCCCCGGACTAGCGGTGATCACAGATACGCAGTATTTT.

This clone was seen just once. The J gene is TRBJ2-7, the V gene TRBV11-2; D possibly corresponds to TRBD1 (6 bases). CDR1 and CDR2 (germline): SGHAT, FQNNGV. Trimming removed 3 bases at V and 1 base at J, with 10 bases between. This CDR3 has 14 residues. The chain's CDR3 is CASSFQGLSYEQYF. The CDR3 DNA reads TGTGCCAGCAGCTTTCAGGGGCTATCCTACGAGCAGTACTTC.

The J gene is TRBJ1-6, the V gene TRBV7-9; D gene ambiguous. The germline CDR1 and CDR2 sequences are SEHNR and FQNEAQ (reference sequence). The ends were cut back, 1 base at V and 5 bases at J, with 6 bases in the middle. CDR3 length: 14 residues. The CDR3 protein is CASSLGGDNSPLHF. The CDR3 region has the DNA TGTGCCAGCAGCTTAGGCGGAGATAATTCACCCCTCCACTTT.

This chain connects TRBV7-2 to TRBJ1-1; 9 nucleotides agree with TRBD1. The CDR3 has 15 amino acids. The germline gives CDR1 SGHTA, CDR2 FQGNSA. The V and J ends lost 2 bases and 7 bases, in that order; junction bases with no gene match: 8. The CDR3, as DNA: TGTGCCAGCAGCTTAACAGTACAGGGGGCTGGTGAAGCTTTCTTT. This encodes CASSLTVQGAGEAFF.

The sample holds one count of this clone. The V gene is TRBV6-5, the J gene TRBJ1-6, with a weak D call TRBD1 (5 bases). V lost 4 bases to trimming and J lost 7 bases, with 17 bases between them. The CDR3 extends over 16 amino acids. The V gene's germline CDR1 is MNHEY and CDR2 SVGAGI. The CDR3 protein is CASSLIAGHTNSPLHF. The DNA for the CDR3 is TGTGCCAGCAGTTTAATTGCTGGACATACGAATTCACCCCTCCACTTT.

Regarding this clone: The same CDR3 is also encoded by other DNA sequences in this sample. The chain recombines TRBV15 with TRBJ1-1; D might be TRBD1 (6 bases). From germline, CDR1 is LNHNV and CDR2 YYDKDF (reference sequence). V was trimmed by 2 bases and J by 0 bases, leaving 16 bases between them. CDR3 size: 17 residues. CDR3 nucleotides: TGTGCCACCAGCAGACCTCCGGGACACTTCATGAACACTGAAGCTTTCTTT. It codes for CATSRPPGHFMNTEAFF. The variable domain in full, with the rest retrieved from reference TRBV15 and TRBJ1-1, is DAMVIQNPRYQVTQFGKPVTLSCSQTLNHNVMYWYQQKSSQAPKLLFHYYDKDFNNEADTPDNFQSRRPNTSFCFLDIRSPGLGDTAMYLCATSRPPGHFMNTEAFFGQGTRLTVV.

The rearrangement uses TRBV18 and TRBJ1-1, with TRBD1 matching 7 bases. This CDR3 has 13 residues. V was clipped by 6 bases and J by 1 base; unmatched bases: 2. CDR1 and CDR2 (germline): KGHSH, LQKENI. As DNA, the CDR3 is TGTGCCAGCTCGGGACAGACGAACACTGAAGCTTTCTTT. This codes for CASSGQTNTEAFF.

Within the sample, this clone is large (0.1 to 1%). The rearrangement joins TRBV5-6 to TRBJ1-2; the D is unclear. The germline V gene has CDR1 SGHDT and CDR2 YYEEEE. The CDR3 is 12 residues long. V lost 3 bases, J lost 4 bases, and 7 bases lay in between. The CDR3 sequence: CASSSQIYGYTF. In DNA form, the CDR3 reads TGTGCCAGCAGCTCCCAAATCTATGGCTACACCTTC. The variable domain in full, completed from reference TRBV5-6 and TRBJ1-2, reads DAGVTQSPTHLIKTRGQQVTLRCSPKSGHDTVSWYQQALGQGPQFIFQYYEEEERQRGNFPDRFSGHQFPNYSSELNVNALLLGDSALYLCASSSQIYGYTFGSGTRLTVV.